A selection of T cell receptor beta chains follows, all from one sample in a study of blood T cells in healthy people across ages. TCRdb used MiXCR to reprocess the 5' RACE reads, holding one entry per CDR3 protein. In the table there are 1.5 million to 2 million distinct CDR3 sequences, 28% of which are singletons. Material for sequencing was blood. These receptors originate from a woman in her twenties or thirties in good health. Each CDR3 is given with its conserved first and last residue. A D gene is named only where the DNA matches it firmly. Not all rows give a size; the values are once, few, many and, for expanded clones, a class.

>TRBJ2-6|TRBV9|few|NA
CASSVEPGPGANVLTF
TGTGCCAGCAGCGTAGAACCAGGGCCTGGGGCCAACGTCCTGACTTTC
>TRBJ1-5|TRBV7-2|few|NA
CASSLVQGGQPQHF
TGTGCCAGCAGCTTAGTACAGGGCGGTCAGCCCCAGCATTTT
>TRBJ2-7|TRBV5-1|many|TRBD1
CASSLATGTGTYEQYF
TGCGCCAGCAGCTTGGCCACCGGGACAGGGACCTACGAGCAGTACTTC
>TRBJ2-1|TRBV29-1|many|TRBD1
CSVESTGGRSYNEQFF
TGCAGCGTTGAGAGTACAGGGGGCCGGTCCTACAATGAGCAGTTCTTC
>TRBJ2-7|TRBV7-2|NA|NA
CASSLRATTGRSSYEQYF
TGTGCCAGCAGCTTAAGGGCTACGACGGGCCGGAGCTCCTACGAGCAGTACTTC
>TRBJ1-4|TRBV5-1|NA|NA
CASSLEAVGEKLFF
TGCGCCAGCAGCTTGGAGGCAGTAGGTGAAAAACTGTTTTTT
>TRBJ2-1|TRBV29-1|few|TRBD1
CSVDRDRGSGKQFF
TGCAGCGTTGACAGGGACAGGGGGTCGGGTAAGCAGTTCTTC
>TRBJ1-5|TRBV27|many|NA
CASSRAGGNQPQHF
TGTGCCAGCAGTCGAGCGGGGGGCAATCAGCCCCAGCATTTT
>TRBJ1-1|TRBV29-1|few|NA
CSVEHRALNTEAFF
TGCAGCGTTGAACATCGGGCCCTGAACACTGAAGCTTTCTTT
>TRBJ1-1|TRBV5-1|NA|TRBD1
CASSQKQGMNTEAFF
TGCGCCAGCAGCCAGAAACAGGGGATGAACACTGAAGCTTTCTTT
>TRBJ1-5|TRBV20-1|NA|NA
CSARRAGNQPQHF
TGCAGTGCTCGCCGGGCTGGCAATCAGCCCCAGCATTTT
>TRBJ2-2|TRBV2|NA|NA
CANSDYPGPSTGELFF
TGTGCCAACAGCGACTATCCGGGACCCTCTACCGGGGAGCTGTTTTTT
>TRBJ2-7|TRBV12-3/TRBV12-4|NA|TRBD1
CASGNRDRDEQYF
TGTGCCAGCGGGAACAGGGACAGGGACGAGCAGTACTTC
>TRBJ2-4|TRBV12-3/TRBV12-4|many|NA
CASSSGVLGNIQYF
TGTGCCAGCAGCTCAGGGGTATTGGGAAACATTCAGTACTTC
>TRBJ2-7|TRBV5-1|NA|NA
CASSLGQSHEQYF
TGCGCCAGCAGCTTGGGGCAGTCGCACGAGCAGTACTTC
>TRBJ1-1|TRBV20-1|few|NA
CSATQPQTEAFF
TGCAGTGCTACACAGCCTCAAACTGAAGCTTTCTTT
>TRBJ2-7|TRBV7-9|NA|TRBD2
CASSGLAGMNEQYF
TGTGCCAGCAGCGGACTAGCGGGGATGAACGAGCAGTACTTC
>TRBJ1-1|TRBV4-3|few|NA
CASSQGGGGVVPRVEAFF
TGCGCCAGCAGCCAAGGTGGGGGGGGAGTTGTCCCCCGGGTTGAAGCTTTCTTT
>TRBJ2-7|TRBV6-5|NA|TRBD2
CASSTGTGGSIYEQYF
TGTGCCAGCAGTACCGGGACGGGCGGGAGTATATACGAGCAGTACTTC
>TRBJ2-1|TRBV9|NA|NA
CASSVDSRYNERFF
TGTGCCAGCAGCGTAGACTCCCGCTACAATGAGCGGTTCTTC
>TRBJ1-6|TRBV20-1|NA|NA
CSASSGQYNSPLHF
TGCAGTGCTAGTAGCGGACAGTATAATTCACCCCTCCACTTT
>TRBJ1-1|TRBV7-2|NA|NA
CASSPANGEAFF
TGTGCCAGCAGCCCAGCCAACGGTGAAGCTTTCTTT
>TRBJ2-3|TRBV7-8|few|NA
CASSAQGRDTQYF
TGTGCCAGCAGCGCACAGGGAAGGGATACGCAGTATTTT
>TRBJ2-1|TRBV7-2|many|TRBD2
CASSLIFSGGPSSRNEQFF
TGTGCCAGCAGCTTAATCTTTAGCGGGGGCCCCAGCTCACGGAATGAGCAGTTCTTC
>TRBJ2-7|TRBV2|many|TRBD2
CASRDRTSGIGEQYF
TGTGCCAGCAGAGACAGGACTAGCGGGATAGGCGAGCAGTACTTC
>TRBJ1-1|TRBV2|NA|NA
CASSLPSRPFF
TGTGCCAGCAGTCTACCTTCCCGGCCTTTCTTT
>TRBJ2-5|TRBV7-6|few|NA
CASSLATAGDLPQYF
TGTGCCAGCAGCTTAGCCACAGCCGGAGACCTGCCCCAGTACTTC
>TRBJ1-6|TRBV27|NA|NA
CASSLARPSYNSPLHF
TGTGCCAGCAGTTTGGCCCGACCGTCCTATAATTCACCCCTCCACTTT
>TRBJ2-1|TRBV7-9|many|TRBD2
CASSHGAPLAGGKEQFF
TGTGCCAGCAGTCACGGGGCCCCACTAGCGGGGGGCAAGGAGCAGTTCTTC
>TRBJ2-7|TRBV7-9|few|NA
CASSLTPVEQYF
TGTGCCAGCAGCTTAACCCCGGTCGAGCAGTACTTC
>TRBJ2-3|TRBV7-8|few|NA
CASSLGAGRDTQYF
TGTGCCAGCAGCTTAGGGGCGGGCCGAGATACGCAGTATTTT
>TRBJ1-2|TRBV5-1|NA|TRBD1
CASSLGPGQGAHGYTF
TGCGCCAGCAGCTTGGGACCGGGACAGGGGGCGCATGGCTACACCTTC
>TRBJ1-1|TRBV18|NA|NA
CASSALDKNTEAFF
TGTGCCAGCTCAGCCCTAGACAAGAACACTGAAGCTTTCTTT
>TRBJ2-4|TRBV21-1|NA|NA
CASPPPGADKNIQYF
TGTGCCAGCCCCCCCCCGGGAGCGGACAAAAACATTCAGTACTTC
>TRBJ2-3|TRBV9|NA|TRBD2
CASSVEVAGVVDTQYF
TGTGCCAGCAGCGTAGAAGTAGCGGGAGTGGTAGATACGCAGTATTTT
>TRBJ1-4|TRBV12-3/TRBV12-4|few|NA
CASSLPNEKLFF
TGTGCCAGCAGTTTACCGAATGAAAAACTGTTTTTT
>TRBJ2-1|TRBV5-1|few|NA
CASSFFPSQFNEQFF
TGCGCCAGCAGCTTCTTCCCTAGCCAGTTCAATGAGCAGTTCTTC
>TRBJ2-3|TRBV10-3|NA|TRBD2
CAIGTSGEGTQYF
TGTGCCATTGGGACTAGCGGGGAGGGTACGCAGTATTTT
>TRBJ1-1|TRBV6-5|few|NA
CASTRGGGTEAFF
TGTGCCAGCACCCGGGGGGGAGGCACTGAAGCTTTCTTT
>TRBJ2-7|TRBV11-2|many|TRBD2
CASSSTSGRAGEQYF
TGTGCCAGCAGCTCAACTAGCGGGAGGGCCGGCGAGCAGTACTTC
>TRBJ2-1|TRBV4-1|few|NA
CASSPGKGGAYEQFF
TGCGCCAGCAGCCCAGGTAAAGGGGGGGCTTATGAGCAGTTCTTC
>TRBJ2-7|TRBV5-1|NA|NA
CASSSDREGYEQYF
TGCGCCAGCAGCTCGGACAGGGAGGGCTACGAGCAGTACTTC
>TRBJ1-3|TRBV20-1|NA|NA
CSAIQRGAGGNTIYF
TGCAGTGCCATCCAACGGGGGGCAGGCGGAAACACCATATATTTT
>TRBJ2-5|TRBV29-1|many|NA
CSVDLGGRGEETQYF
TGCAGCGTTGACCTTGGGGGAAGAGGGGAAGAGACCCAGTACTTC
>TRBJ2-7|TRBV25-1|NA|TRBD2
CASSGDLGGYEQYF
TGTGCCAGCAGTGGGGATCTCGGGGGGTACGAGCAGTACTTC
>TRBJ2-5|TRBV9|NA|TRBD1
CASSDKPGQEETQYF
TGTGCCAGCAGCGATAAGCCGGGACAGGAAGAGACCCAGTACTTC
>TRBJ2-5|TRBV12-3/TRBV12-4|NA|NA
CASSLRQSYNEQYF
TGTGCCAGCAGTTTGCGGCAATCCTACAATGAGCAGTACTTC
>TRBJ1-1|TRBV9|NA|NA
CASSVGPGEGIDAEAFF
TGTGCCAGCAGCGTAGGGCCAGGGGAAGGTATTGACGCTGAAGCTTTCTTT
>TRBJ1-2|TRBV4-3|few|NA
CASSPSTRAGGNGYTF
TGCGCCAGCAGCCCTTCAACCAGGGCGGGCGGGAATGGCTACACCTTC
>TRBJ2-1|TRBV9|few|TRBD2
CASSVGSGTSSEQFF
TGTGCCAGCAGCGTGGGGTCCGGGACTAGCAGTGAGCAGTTCTTC
>TRBJ2-5|TRBV5-5|NA|NA
CASSWGGGAETQYF
TGTGCCAGCAGCTGGGGGGGGGGCGCGGAGACCCAGTACTTC
>TRBJ2-7|TRBV12-3/TRBV12-4|many|NA
CTSSLYDNYEQYF
TGTACCAGCAGTTTATACGACAACTACGAGCAGTACTTC
>TRBJ1-2|TRBV15|NA|NA
CVTSRGGPLDGYTF
TGTGTCACCAGCCGCGGGGGCCCCCTTGATGGCTACACCTTC
>TRBJ1-1|TRBV7-9|NA|NA
CASSQKQQNTEAFF
TGTGCCAGCAGCCAAAAACAACAGAACACTGAAGCTTTCTTT
>TRBJ2-3|TRBV9|few|TRBD2
CASSVDSGPELDTQYF
TGTGCCAGCAGCGTGGATAGCGGGCCCGAATTGGATACGCAGTATTTT
>TRBJ2-7|TRBV12-3/TRBV12-4|few|TRBD1
CASRYTGGAEYEQYF
TGTGCCAGCAGGTATACAGGGGGCGCAGAGTACGAGCAGTACTTC
>TRBJ2-7|TRBV6-2/TRBV6-3|few|TRBD2
CASSGLAGEQYF
TGTGCCAGCAGCGGACTAGCGGGAGAGCAGTACTTC